This passage covers 27 T cell receptor beta chains from one sample sequenced in a study of TIL therapy for anti-PD-1-resistant metastatic lung cancer. Indicated time point: pre-treatment sample, taken before nivolumab and TIL therapy. Sequencing used immunoSEQ v3. Some clones are missing from TCRdb's copy, which holds only in-frame ones; the method was immunoSEQ multiplex PCR. Of tens of thousands of clones detected, approximately 86% appear once; the ten largest clones hold 4% to 6%. The sequences come from blood, collected at baseline. These receptors came from a person between 30 and 80 years old with non-small cell lung cancer.

The chain recombines TRBV29-1 with TRBJ1-2; perhaps TRBD1 as D (6 bases). The CDR3 consists of 16 residues. The germline V and J ends were trimmed by 0 bases and 8 bases, with 22 bases remaining between them. Germline CDR1 and CDR2: SQVTM and ANQGSEA. The CDR3 is CSVEDRGAVVSSGYTF. CDR3 DNA: TGCAGCGTTGAAGATCGGGGGGCTGTGGTCTCCTCCGGCTACACCTTC.

J is TRBJ1-1 and V is TRBV7-9; no clear D gene. CDR3 length: 14 amino acids. Trimming took off 0 bases at V and 1 base at J, with 6 bases between the two ends. The germline V gene has CDR1 SEHNR and CDR2 FQNEAQ (reference sequence). CDR3 sequence (DNA): TGTGCCAGCAGCTTAGCGCGAGGGAACACTGAAGCTTTCTTT. This encodes CASSLARGNTEAFF.

The chain couples TRBV11-2 to TRBJ1-5, with D uncertain. The V gene's germline CDR1 is SGHAT and CDR2 FQNNGV. This CDR3 is built from 14 residues. The V end lost 5 bases, the J end lost 4 bases, and 12 bases lay between the germline ends. Here the CDR3 reads CASSLIGPNQPQHF. The CDR3, as DNA: TGTGCCAGCAGCCTCATTGGCCCAAATCAGCCCCAGCATTTT.

This rearrangement joins TRBV27 to TRBJ2-1, with D maybe TRBD1 (6 bases). Germline V gives CDR1 MNHEY, CDR2 SMNVEV (reference sequence). CDR3 length: 14 residues. V gave up 5 bases and J gave up 5 bases, with 13 bases separating them. CDR3 sequence (DNA): TGTGCCAGCAGTCTGAGGGACACCCACAATGAGCAGTTCTTC. Amino acids: CASSLRDTHNEQFF.

The chain recombines TRBV5-1 with TRBJ1-2; TRBD1 matches 8 bases. There are 16 residues in the CDR3. The V and J ends lost 0 bases and 5 bases, in that order; junction bases with no gene match: 9. The V gene's germline CDR1 is SGHRS and CDR2 YFSETQ. The CDR3 nucleotides read TGCGCCAGCAGCTTGGACTGGCCAGGGGGCTTGTATGGCTACACCTTC. Translated, it gives CASSLDWPGGLYGYTF.

The chain has TRBV28 and TRBJ2-5; 8 positions match TRBD1. The V segment lost 3 bases and the J segment 4 bases; nucleotides outside the gene matches: 4. This CDR3 region has 14 residues. Germline loops: CDR1 MDHEN, CDR2 SYDVKM. CDR3 DNA: TGTGCCAGCAGTTTTCAGGGGGCCCGAGAGACCCAGTACTTC. This translates into CASSFQGARETQYF.

The chain combines TRBV19 with TRBJ2-3, with 8 bases lining up with TRBD2. The trim removed 6 bases at V and 6 bases at J, leaving 14 bases unmatched. The CDR3 has 16 residues. Germline CDR1 is LNHDA and CDR2 is SQIVND (reference sequence). CDR3 coding DNA: TGTGCCAGTAGCCTACACGGACTAGCCATGGGGGATACGCAGTATTTT. Translation: CASSLHGLAMGDTQYF.

V is TRBV13 and J is TRBJ1-2; D not certain. The CDR3 spans 15 residues. The V gene lost 0 bases and the J gene lost 1 base, with 9 bases spanning the gap. Germline V gene sequence: CDR1 PRHDT, CDR2 FYEKMQ (reference sequence). The CDR3 DNA is TGTGCCAGCAGCTTAGGGGAATCGGGTAACTATGGCTACACCTTC. Translation: CASSLGESGNYGYTF.

The V call is TRBV5-1, the J call TRBJ2-5; a possible D gene is TRBD2 (6 bases). The CDR3 is made up of 13 amino acids. CDR1 and CDR2 from the germline V gene are SGHRS and YFSETQ. With 0 bases removed from V and 5 bases from J, the gap between germline ends came to 8 bases. The DNA of the CDR3 is TGCGCCAGCAGCTTGGAAGGGAGGGAGACCCAGTACTTC. The encoded protein is CASSLEGRETQYF.

The rearrangement links TRBV24-1 to TRBJ2-7; D is possibly TRBD2 (6 bases). The CDR3 spans 13 residues. Germline values: CDR1 KGHDR, CDR2 SFDVKD. V was cut by 7 bases and J by 0 bases, with 9 bases left in between. The chain's CDR3 is CATRGGTSYEQYF. CDR3 coding DNA: TGTGCCACCAGGGGCGGGACCTCCTACGAGCAGTACTTC.

This sequence joins TRBV30 and TRBJ1-1; perhaps TRBD1 as D (5 bases). Germline loops: CDR1 GTSNPN, CDR2 SVGIG (reference sequence). Trimming pared 5 bases from V and 5 bases from J, leaving 12 bases between. The CDR3 runs 12 residues. CDR3 sequence: CAWDNGGTEAFF. As DNA, the CDR3 is TGTGCCTGGGATAACGGGGGGACTGAAGCTTTCTTT.

This clone appeared once. CDR3 sequence reads: CASSLGMGGNEQFF. For the CDR3, the DNA is TGCGCCAGCAGCCTGGGGATGGGAGGGAATGAGCAGTTCTTC. The J gene is TRBJ2-1, the V gene TRBV5-1; 7 positions match TRBD2. Germline V gives CDR1 SGHRS, CDR2 YFSETQ. Losses at the gene ends were 4 bases for V and 7 bases for J; bases not matched to a gene: 8. The CDR3 runs to 14 residues.

CDR3 nucleotides: TGTGCCAGCAGTAGAGGACAGGTCCCTAGCACAGATACGCAGTATTTT. Protein: CASSRGQVPSTDTQYF. This sequence joins TRBV2 and TRBJ2-3; 7 nucleotides agree with TRBD1. Unmatched junction bases numbered 8, after V lost 5 bases and J lost 0 bases. Germline V gene data show CDR1 as SNHLY and CDR2 as FYNNEI. The CDR3 covers 16 residues.

The chain couples TRBV3-1 (or the pseudogene TRBV3-2) to TRBJ2-7, with 9 bases fitting TRBD1. Losses at the gene ends were 6 bases for V and 3 bases for J; bases not matched to a gene: 12. CDR3 length: 16 residues. Looked up from germline, CDR1 is LGHDT and CDR2 is YNNKEL (reference sequence). The CDR3 spells CASSPIGGTGRYEQYF. For the CDR3, the DNA is TGTGCCAGCAGTCCTATAGGCGGGACAGGGCGCTACGAGCAGTACTTC.

V gene TRBV19 combines with J gene TRBJ2-7; 7 bases are a match to TRBD1. J lost 1 base, V lost 4 bases, and 7 bases had no gene match. Germline-derived CDR1 and CDR2 are LNHDA and SQIVND (reference sequence). There are 15 residues in the CDR3. The CDR3, as DNA: TGTGCCAGTAGTAGCCGGACAGGATCGTCCTACGAGCAGTACTTC. This encodes CASSSRTGSSYEQYF.

V is TRBV7-9 and J is TRBJ2-1, with 8 bases aligning to TRBD2. V was clipped by 1 base and J by 5 bases; unmatched bases: 4. The CDR3 totals 15 residues. Germline-derived CDR1 and CDR2 are SEHNR and FQNEAQ (reference sequence). As DNA, the CDR3 is TGTGCCAGCAGCTTAGTAAGCGGGAGCAACAATGAGCAGTTCTTC. Protein sequence: CASSLVSGSNNEQFF.

The V gene is TRBV28, the J gene TRBJ2-7, with D maybe TRBD1 (8 bases). The germline gives CDR1 MDHEN, CDR2 SYDVKM. Trimming cost V 6 bases and J 4 bases, with 19 bases left between them. CDR3 length: 15 amino acids. CDR3 sequence (DNA): TGTGCCAGCAGCGAAGCGGGACAGGCCTTATACGAGCAGTACTTC. Protein sequence: CASSEAGQALYEQYF.

V gene TRBV30 combines with J gene TRBJ1-1, with a weak D call TRBD1 (5 bases). V lost 4 bases, J lost 4 bases, and 16 bases lay in between. This CDR3 is 14 amino acids long. The V gene's germline CDR1 is GTSNPN and CDR2 SVGIG (reference sequence). The CDR3 spells CAWIPGFYGTEAFF. CDR3 in DNA: TGTGCCTGGATTCCAGGGTTTTACGGCACTGAAGCTTTCTTT.

This clone is a singleton in its sample. The rearrangement joins TRBV5-4 to TRBJ2-1, with TRBD2 matching 10 bases. With 4 bases clipped from V and 5 bases from J, the junction kept 6 bases outside the gene matches. The germline CDR1 and CDR2 sequences are SGHNT and YYREEE (reference sequence). The CDR3 consists of 15 residues. DNA of the CDR3: TGTGCCAGCAGCGGCGAGCGGGAGGGGAACAATGAGCAGTTCTTC. Protein sequence: CASSGEREGNNEQFF.

The chain recombines TRBV4-1 with TRBJ2-7, with D perhaps matching TRBD2 (5 bases). This CDR3 contains 16 residues. CDR1 and CDR2 from the germline V gene are MGHRA and YSYEKL. Trimming left V 0 bases short and J 5 bases short, with 17 bases between. CDR3 region: CASSQEPHLRADEQYF. The CDR3 bases are TGCGCCAGCAGCCAAGAGCCCCACTTGCGGGCGGACGAGCAGTACTTC.

The sample holds one count of this clone. This chain joins TRBV28 and TRBJ2-7, with 7 nucleotides matching TRBD1. The CDR3 consists of 14 residues. CDR1 MDHEN and CDR2 SYDVKM come from the germline V gene. After removal of 4 bases from V and 7 bases from J, the junction contained 10 bases not matched to a gene. This chain's CDR3 is CASSSGQHVGEQYF. Written as DNA, the CDR3 is TGTGCCAGCAGTTCGGGACAGCACGTGGGAGAGCAGTACTTC.

The CDR3 is CASSSGRNQETQYF. The CDR3 DNA follows: TGTGCCAGCAGTAGCGGGAGAAACCAAGAGACCCAGTACTTC. The chain is built from TRBV25-1 and TRBJ2-5; 8 bases match TRBD2. The germline V gene encodes CDR1 MGHDK and CDR2 SYGVNS. The CDR3 has 14 amino acids. The junction had 2 bases not matched to a gene; V was cut back by 5 bases and J by 0 bases.

This clone was found a few times. The chain employs TRBV5-6 and TRBJ1-3; D perhaps matches TRBD1 (6 bases). Germline V gene sequence: CDR1 SGHDT, CDR2 YYEEEE. Trimming took 0 bases from V and 0 from J, leaving 7 bases between them. CDR3 length: 15 residues. The CDR3 loop is CASSLEGVSGNTIYF. In DNA, the CDR3 is TGTGCCAGCAGCTTGGAGGGGGTCTCTGGAAACACCATATATTTT.

The rearrangement joins TRBV4-1 to TRBJ2-5; 11 nucleotides match TRBD2. V was pared by 0 bases and J by 8 bases, with 23 bases of the junction left unmatched. The CDR3 is made up of 21 amino acids. CDR1 and CDR2 from the germline V gene are MGHRA and YSYEKL. CDR3 amino acids: CASSQEGQGTSGGAAKNTQYF. In nucleotides, the CDR3 is TGCGCCAGCAGCCAAGAGGGTCAGGGAACTAGCGGGGGAGCAGCCAAGAACACCCAGTACTTC.

This clone was found a few times. The chain carries TRBV30 and TRBJ2-4; maybe TRBD2 (5 bases). Trimming took off 5 bases at V and 0 bases at J, with 5 bases between the two ends. Germline V lookup: CDR1 GTSNPN, CDR2 SVGIG (reference sequence). This CDR3 is 12 amino acids long. CDR3 residues: CAWGLAKNIQYF. CDR3 DNA sequence: TGTGCCTGGGGACTAGCCAAAAACATTCAGTACTTC.

J is TRBJ2-7 and V is TRBV3-1 (or the pseudogene TRBV3-2); D possibly corresponds to TRBD1 (5 bases). Trimming cost V 1 base and J 2 bases, with 12 bases left between them. CDR3 length: 15 residues. The germline V gene has CDR1 LGHDT and CDR2 YNNKEL (reference sequence). The CDR3 DNA reads TGTGCCAGCAGCCAAGGTCCAGGGAAAACCTACGAGCAGTACTTC. It yields the protein CASSQGPGKTYEQYF.

CDR3 in DNA: TGTGCCAGCTCCAAAGGGGGGGGGCAGACCCAGTACTTC. Encoded protein: CASSKGGGQTQYF. J is TRBJ2-5 and V is TRBV6-5; D might be TRBD2 (7 bases). This CDR3 comprises 13 residues. Germline-derived CDR1 and CDR2 are MNHEY and SVGAGI. Trimming took off 8 bases at V and 6 bases at J, with 16 bases between the two ends.